The 29 T cell receptor beta chains given below trace back to one sample, sequenced in a study of quantifying T cell responses using KT2 cells. Overall study context: cDNA was made from DNase-treated RNA using alpha and beta constant primers.

An oligo carrying a UMI was ligated to the cDNA 3' end. An equimolar mix of RC1.1 and RC1.2 primed the beta chain across TRBC1 and TRBC2. TCRdb reanalysed the UMI-ligation and nested PCR reads using MiXCR and keeps one entry per CDR3 protein. The data contain tens of thousands of distinct CDR3 sequences, 9% to 15% of them singletons. Source material: PBMCs spiked with cells of the T cell clone KT2. The source of these receptors is a human donor.

The table lists this clonotype with a few counts. The genes are TRBV5-1 and TRBJ1-2; D gene unclear. The germline V gene encodes CDR1 SGHRS and CDR2 YFSETQ. V dropped 4 bases and J dropped 1 base, with 17 bases sitting between them. This CDR3 has 16 amino acids. CDR3 sequence reads: CASSPGRASLNYGYTF. Here the CDR3 DNA reads TGCGCCAGCAGCCCGGGGAGGGCTAGTCTTAACTATGGCTACACCTTC. The variable domain in full, with the rest retrieved from reference TRBV5-1 and TRBJ1-2, is KAGVTQTPRYLIKTRGQQVTLSCSPISGHRSVSWYQQTPGQGLQFLFEYFSETQRNKGNFPGRFSGRQFSNSRSEMNVSTLELGDSALYLCASSPGRASLNYGYTFGSGTRLTVV.

Ten or more counts support this clonotype. The chain links TRBV7-9 to TRBJ2-4; D is undetermined. CDR1 and CDR2 (germline): SEHNR, FQNEAQ (reference sequence). This CDR3 region has 15 residues. Trimming stripped 1 base from V and 3 bases from J, with 10 bases between. In DNA form, the CDR3 reads TGTGCCAGCAGCTTAGGTAGAGGCCGCAAAAACATTCAGTACTTC. Translation: CASSLGRGRKNIQYF.

The table lists this clonotype with many counts. The rearrangement joins TRBV5-1 to TRBJ1-1; no firm D call. Germline V lookup: CDR1 SGHRS, CDR2 YFSETQ. The CDR3 is 14 amino acids. Trimming shortened V by 0 bases and J by 1 base, and 7 bases separated the two germline ends. The CDR3 here is CASSLVVGNTEAFF. The CDR3 DNA reads TGCGCCAGCAGCTTGGTCGTCGGGAACACTGAAGCTTTCTTT.

The chain links TRBV6-1 to TRBJ2-1, with a possible D match to TRBD1 (6 bases). Germline values: CDR1 MNHNS, CDR2 SASEGT. Trimming shortened V by 3 bases and J by 8 bases, and 11 bases separated the two germline ends. The CDR3 loop spans 13 amino acids. CDR3 nucleotides: TGTGCCAGCAGTGACAGGGGTCACGATGAGCAGTTCTTC. It is translated as CASSDRGHDEQFF.

This chain links TRBV6-5 with TRBJ2-3, with D unclear. There are 13 residues in the CDR3. CDR1 is MNHEY, CDR2 SVGAGI, per germline. V dropped 2 bases and J dropped 0 bases, with 3 bases sitting between them. The CDR3 nucleotides are TGTGCCAGCAGTTACCGTAGCACAGATACGCAGTATTTT. It encodes CASSYRSTDTQYF.

This chain uses TRBV7-9 with TRBJ2-1, with D perhaps TRBD1 (5 bases). CDR1 and CDR2 (germline): SEHNR, FQNEAQ (reference sequence). This CDR3 comprises 14 residues. The V end was cut by 3 bases, the J end by 3 bases, with 9 bases between. In nucleotides, the CDR3 is TGTGCCAGCAGCTTCGAAGGGGTCTACAATGAGCAGTTCTTC. As protein: CASSFEGVYNEQFF. The full variable domain, in which reference TRBV7-9 and TRBJ2-1 provide the parts outside the CDR3, is DTGVSQNPRHKITKRGQNVTFRCDPISEHNRLYWYRQTLGQGPEFLTYFQNEAQLEKSRLLSDRFSAERPKGSFSTLEIQRTEQGDSAMYLCASSFEGVYNEQFFGPGTRLTVL.

This clonotype was counted many times. The chain recombines TRBV20-1 with TRBJ1-1; 8 bases align to TRBD1. This CDR3 contains 13 residues. Germline-derived CDR1 and CDR2 are DFQATT and SNEGSKA (reference sequence). The CDR3 is CRSSQGANTEAFF. The CDR3 nucleotides are TGCAGATCGAGCCAGGGGGCCAATACTGAAGCTTTCTTT.

This clonotype was observed a few times. The genes are TRBV6-5 and TRBJ1-6, with D perhaps matching TRBD1 (6 bases). Trimming shortened V by 1 base and J by 7 bases, and 14 bases separated the two germline ends. This CDR3 comprises 16 residues. The germline V gene has CDR1 MNHEY and CDR2 SVGAGI. The CDR3 DNA reads TGTGCCAGCAGTTACTGGACAGTGGGCAAAAATTCACCCCTCCACTTT. The encoded protein is CASSYWTVGKNSPLHF.

By sample fraction, this clonotype is medium-sized. J is TRBJ2-5 and V is TRBV29-1, with D maybe TRBD1 (6 bases). V shed 1 base and J shed 4 bases, with 16 bases lying between them. From germline, CDR1 is SQVTM and CDR2 ANQGSEA. The CDR3 is made up of 15 amino acids. The CDR3, as DNA: TGCAGCGTTGAAGGACACAAGACAGGTCGAGAGACCCAGTACTTC. Residues: CSVEGHKTGRETQYF.

The chain joins TRBV7-8 to TRBJ2-4; 8 bases are a match to TRBD1. CDR1 and CDR2 (germline): SGHVS, FQNEAQ. J lost 1 base, V lost 5 bases, and 4 bases had no gene match. This CDR3 has 15 residues. CDR3 in DNA: TGTGCCAGCAGCCGGACAGGGATTGCCAAAAACATTCAGTACTTC. Translating it yields CASSRTGIAKNIQYF.

This clonotype was picked up a small number of times. This chain connects TRBV3-1 to TRBJ2-7, with a tentative D call TRBD1 (6 bases). The CDR3 is 13 residues long. The V gene lost 6 bases and the J gene lost 4 bases, with 13 bases spanning the gap. CDR1 and CDR2 from the germline V gene are LGHDT and YNNKEL (reference sequence). In DNA, the CDR3 is TGTGCCAGCAGTCGGAAACAGGGTTACGAGCAGTACTTC. Protein sequence: CASSRKQGYEQYF.

This clonotype was detected a few times. The J gene is TRBJ2-7, the V gene TRBV2; no clear D. Looked up from germline, CDR1 is SNHLY and CDR2 is FYNNEI. This CDR3 region has 12 residues. With 6 bases removed from V and 4 bases from J, the gap between germline ends came to 10 bases. CDR3 loop: CASRAGRYEQYF. The CDR3 DNA follows: TGTGCCAGCAGGGCCGGCCGTTACGAGCAGTACTTC.

Many counts were recorded for this clonotype. This chain connects TRBV19 to TRBJ2-2; 10 nucleotides agree with TRBD1. The CDR3 covers 16 residues. V lost 4 bases to trimming and J lost 0 bases; unmatched junction nucleotides: 2. Germline V gives CDR1 LNHDA, CDR2 SQIVND (reference sequence). CDR3 amino acids: CASSKTGGANTGELFF. Written as DNA, the CDR3 is TGTGCCAGTAGTAAGACAGGGGGCGCGAACACCGGGGAGCTGTTTTTT.

This clonotype came up many times. This chain links TRBV5-1 with TRBJ2-7; D assignment may be TRBD1 or TRBD2 (5 bases each). Trimming stripped 8 bases from V and 0 bases from J, with 18 bases between. Germline assignment: CDR1 SGHRS and CDR2 YFSETQ. The CDR3 has 15 residues. The CDR3 spells CASNRGTVNSYEQYF. The DNA of the CDR3 is TGCGCCAGTAACCGTGGGACGGTAAACTCCTACGAGCAGTACTTC.

This clonotype was seen only a few times. The chain joins TRBV27 to TRBJ2-7; 11 bases line up with TRBD2. Germline CDR1 is MNHEY and CDR2 is SMNVEV (reference sequence). This CDR3 has 16 amino acids. With V trimmed by 4 bases and J by 0 bases, 5 bases remained unmatched. CDR3 region: CASSSSGGPGSYEQYF. The CDR3 DNA reads TGTGCCAGCAGTTCTAGCGGGGGGCCCGGCTCCTACGAGCAGTACTTC.

This clonotype has a handful of counts. The V call is TRBV29-1, the J call TRBJ2-1; 10 bases map to TRBD2. Germline V gives CDR1 SQVTM, CDR2 ANQGSEA. The J segment lost 0 bases and the V segment lost 7 bases, leaving 3 bases of the junction unmatched. There are 14 residues in the CDR3. CDR3 region: CSGSSGSSYNEQFF. Written as DNA, the CDR3 is TGCAGCGGCTCTAGCGGGAGCTCCTACAATGAGCAGTTCTTC.

This clonotype came up many times. The chain couples TRBV29-1 to TRBJ1-2; unclear D gene. The V and J ends lost 0 bases and 3 bases respectively, with 14 bases between them. The CDR3 contains 15 residues. The germline V gene encodes CDR1 SQVTM and CDR2 ANQGSEA. CDR3 in amino acids: CSVEDLGETYYGYTF. The CDR3, as DNA: TGCAGCGTTGAAGATCTTGGGGAAACTTACTATGGCTACACCTTC.

This chain joins TRBV12-3 or TRBV12-4 and TRBJ2-7; 9 positions match TRBD1. The CDR3 has 11 residues. The ends lost 5 bases at V and 12 bases at J; junction bases unmatched: 5. For the CDR3, the DNA is TGTGCCAGCAGTATCCGGGACAGGGTGTACTTC. Amino acid sequence: CASSIRDRVYF.

This clonotype has a handful of counts. This chain joins TRBV4-1 and TRBJ2-1; TRBD1 matches 11 bases. The CDR3 contains 17 residues. The germline V gene encodes CDR1 MGHRA and CDR2 YSYEKL. The J segment lost 6 bases and the V segment lost 1 base, leaving 8 bases of the junction unmatched. DNA for the CDR3: TGCGCCAGCAGCCAAGTGAGGACAGGGGGCACCGCCAATGAGCAGTTCTTC. It specifies CASSQVRTGGTANEQFF.

The V call is TRBV12-3 or TRBV12-4, the J call TRBJ1-2, with unresolved D. Trimming took 1 base from V and 7 from J, leaving 7 bases between them. The CDR3 runs 12 residues. The CDR3 spells CASSLDRGGYTF. CDR3 nucleotides: TGTGCCAGCAGTTTAGATCGGGGTGGCTACACCTTC.

There are many counts of this clonotype. The chain uses TRBV2 and TRBJ2-3, with TRBD1 as a possible D gene (6 bases). The CDR3 has 18 residues. Germline values: CDR1 SNHLY, CDR2 FYNNEI. Trimming took 7 bases from V and 0 from J, leaving 23 bases between them. In DNA, the CDR3 is TGTGCCAGCACGGCAGGGGTGAGACGGGACCCTAGCACAGATACGCAGTATTTT. Translated, it gives CASTAGVRRDPSTDTQYF.

This clonotype was found many times. The rearrangement links TRBV20-1 to TRBJ2-1, with 14 positions matching TRBD2. The V gene end was trimmed by 7 bases and the J gene end by 6 bases; junction bases not matched to a gene: 5. This CDR3 has 14 residues. Germline V CDR1 and CDR2: DFQATT, SNEGSKA (reference sequence). CDR3 residues: CSGTSGRSPNEQFF. DNA for the CDR3: TGCAGTGGGACTAGCGGGAGGAGTCCCAATGAGCAGTTCTTC.

The chain recombines TRBV5-1 with TRBJ2-7; D gene uncertain. With 4 bases removed from V and 5 bases from J, the gap between germline ends came to 16 bases. Germline CDR1 is SGHRS and CDR2 is YFSETQ. The CDR3 has 14 amino acids. The CDR3 sequence is CASSRTPQANEQYF. DNA of the CDR3: TGCGCCAGCAGCCGCACACCCCAAGCGAACGAGCAGTACTTC.

This clonotype was counted a few times. The genes are TRBV12-3 or TRBV12-4 and TRBJ2-7; no firm D call. The CDR3 is made up of 14 amino acids. Trimming shortened V by 4 bases and J by 6 bases, and 16 bases separated the two germline ends. This CDR3 reads CASSYHGSQTEQYF. The CDR3 DNA reads TGTGCCAGCAGTTACCATGGCAGCCAAACCGAGCAGTACTTC.

This clonotype was seen only a few times. This chain connects TRBV7-9 to TRBJ2-5; D perhaps matches TRBD1 (6 bases). The CDR3 has 16 amino acids. Germline CDR1 is SEHNR and CDR2 is FQNEAQ (reference sequence). Trimming took 5 bases from V and 1 from J, leaving 17 bases between them. CDR3 in amino acids: CASSPVGRQVQETQYF. CDR3 coding DNA: TGTGCCAGCAGCCCAGTGGGCCGACAGGTCCAAGAGACCCAGTACTTC.

V and J are TRBV10-3 and TRBJ2-1; 10 positions agree with TRBD2. Germline CDR1 is ENHRY and CDR2 is SYGVKD. The V gene end was trimmed by 3 bases and the J gene end by 1 base; junction bases not matched to a gene: 6. The CDR3 runs to 17 residues. CDR3 sequence: CAISDSSGRRSYNEQFF. The CDR3 DNA reads as TGTGCCATCAGTGACTCTAGCGGGAGAAGGTCCTACAATGAGCAGTTCTTC.

This clonotype occurred many times. The chain recombines TRBV15 with TRBJ2-7; perhaps TRBD1 as D (5 bases). The length of the CDR3 is 14 residues. V dropped 0 bases and J dropped 2 bases, with 8 bases sitting between them. Per germline, CDR1 LNHNV and CDR2 YYDKDF (reference sequence). The CDR3 protein is CATSREGAAYEQYF. CDR3 in DNA: TGTGCCACCAGCAGAGAAGGGGCAGCCTACGAGCAGTACTTC. Full variable domain (rest looked up from reference TRBV15 and TRBJ2-7): DAMVIQNPRYQVTQFGKPVTLSCSQTLNHNVMYWYQQKSSQAPKLLFHYYDKDFNNEADTPDNFQSRRPNTSFCFLDIRSPGLGDTAMYLCATSREGAAYEQYFGPGTRLTVT.

CDR3 protein: CASSLVLGPNTEAFF. For the CDR3, the DNA is TGTGCCAGCAGCTTAGTTTTAGGGCCGAACACTGAAGCTTTCTTT. V and J are TRBV7-2 and TRBJ1-1; no clear D gene. Germline CDR1 is SGHTA and CDR2 is FQGNSA. The CDR3 sequence is 15 residues long. V shed 1 base and J shed 1 base, with 10 bases lying between them.

The chain carries TRBV6-5 and TRBJ1-5; perhaps TRBD1 as D (5 bases). CDR1 is MNHEY, CDR2 SVGAGI, per germline. Trimming left V 7 bases short and J 1 base short, with 23 bases between. This CDR3 comprises 18 residues. Here the CDR3 reads CASNGRVGSFPSNQPQHF. In nucleotides, the CDR3 is TGTGCCAGCAACGGCAGGGTTGGCTCTTTCCCCAGCAATCAGCCCCAGCATTTT.